Below, 5 T cell receptor beta chains from the same sample are listed, as sequenced in a study of glioma-infiltrating T cells. Amplification of TCR alpha and beta CDR3 regions from RNA used iRepertoire nested multiplex PCR. TCRdb passed the multiplex PCR reads through MiXCR, listing each CDR3 protein once. This sample carries approximately 100,000 distinct CDR3 sequences, around 28% of them seen once, and the ten largest clones take 44%. Sequencing used glioma tissue, nonneoplastic brain tissue, or PBMCs (not recorded which). The origin of the receptors is a human donor with low-grade glioma or glioblastoma, undergoing nonglioma brain surgery, or in good health (not recorded which).

In its sample, this clonotype was seen many times. The J gene is TRBJ2-7, the V gene TRBV6-1, with D perhaps matching TRBD1 (6 bases). The CDR3 spans 13 residues. CDR1 is MNHNS and CDR2 is SASEGT in the germline V gene. Between the trimmed V and J ends, which lost 7 bases and 3 bases, there was a span of 13 bases. The CDR3 protein is CASNPGQLYEQYF. DNA for the CDR3: TGTGCCAGCAATCCGGGACAACTCTACGAGCAGTACTTC.

This clonotype was recorded at least ten times. The rearrangement uses TRBV20-1 and TRBJ1-1; perhaps TRBD1 as D (5 bases). Trimming removed 3 bases from V and 3 bases from J, with 14 bases in between. Germline V gene sequence: CDR1 DFQATT, CDR2 SNEGSKA (reference sequence). This CDR3 has 14 amino acids. CDR3 protein: CSARSPGAYTEAFF. CDR3 bases: TGCAGTGCTAGGAGCCCTGGGGCCTACACTGAAGCTTTCTTT.

V usage is TRBV30 and J usage is TRBJ2-5; TRBD2 is a possible D gene (6 bases). The germline gives CDR1 GTSNPN, CDR2 SVGIG (reference sequence). The V end was cut by 0 bases, the J end by 3 bases, with 11 bases between. This CDR3 has 14 residues. CDR3 bases: TGTGCCTGGAGTGTACTGGGGGGTGAAGAGACCCAGTACTTC. Amino acids: CAWSVLGGEETQYF.

Concerning this clonotype itself: One end of the junction does not line up with germline, which may come from a read error. This chain joins TRBV7-2 and TRBJ2-3; 7 bases agree with TRBD2. Germline CDR1 SGHTA, CDR2 FQGNSA. The CDR3 consists of 14 residues. In DNA, the CDR3 is TGTGCCAGCAGCTTCCTAGCGGCCACAGATACGAAGTATTTT. It encodes CASSFLAATDTKYF.

This clonotype was found a few times. V is TRBV4-3 and J is TRBJ2-4, with 9 bases identical to TRBD2. The CDR3 is 14 residues long. Germline trimming cut 3 bases from V and 6 bases from J; bases unmatched to any gene: 3. The germline gives CDR1 LGHNA, CDR2 YSLEER. CDR3 sequence: CASSQRGGGNIQYF. The CDR3, as DNA: TGCGCCAGCAGCCAGCGGGGGGGCGGAAACATTCAGTACTTC.